This record covers a single T cell receptor (beta chain). As yet, its antigen is unknown. The data stem from a study of T-cell reconstitution after alpha-beta-depleted transplantation in children. The authors prepared the TCRbeta library with unique molecular identifiers. TCRdb independently ran MiXCR on the PCR reads; one entry per CDR3 protein. The table shows 530,000 or so distinct CDR3 sequences, with roughly 27% occurring only once. Study-wide results and limits: Reports say that about two months after transplant, the alpha-beta T cells came out of several hundred graft clones that had expanded.

The germline CDR1 and CDR2 sequences are SGHVS and FNYEAQ. The CDR3 spans 13 residues. The ends were cut back, 2 bases at V and 7 bases at J, with 9 bases in the middle. The specimen was PBMCs, collected before TCRalphabeta/CD19-depleted stem cell transplant. The TCR was taken from a boy younger than two with Wiskott-Aldrich syndrome, due to receive a stem cell transplant. V is TRBV7-6 and J is TRBJ1-5; D is uncertain. Written as DNA, the CDR3 is TGTGCCAGCAGCTTAATTTTGGGGCAGCCCCAGCATTTT. Translation: CASSLILGQPQHF.